This T cell receptor beta chain stems from a study of blood T cell repertoires in COVID-19. The protocol was immunoSEQ multiplex PCR, while the TCRdb copy is restricted to in-frame clones and leaves out a portion. The sample yields about 55,000 clones, about 90% seen once. The CDR3 length is 12 residues. Germline loops: CDR1 KGHSH, CDR2 LQKENI. V was clipped by 6 bases and J by 6 bases, with 8 bases between them. This rearrangement joins TRBV18 to TRBJ2-2, with D possibly TRBD1 on 5 matching bases. Sequencing input: peripheral blood. The receptor comes from a human donor with active COVID-19. The donor label of this sample is uncertain. CDR3 DNA: TGTGCCAGCTCGCAGGGTGCCGGGGAGCTGTTTTTT. As protein: CASSQGAGELFF.